This TCR beta chain was captured in a study of regulatory T cells in long-lasting Graves disease. Regarding the study as a whole: Among samples with persistent disease, TRBV28, TRBJ1-2 and TRBJ2-5 were favored. Sampling was limited to peripheral blood rather than thyroid tissue.

The V gene's germline CDR1 is SGHDN and CDR2 FVKESK. The CDR3 covers 16 residues. V lost 3 bases and J lost 8; bases outside the gene matches: 10. Time point specified: newly diagnosed GD, antithyroid drugs for less than 3 months. PBMC RNA was the source of the TCR library. iRepertoire HTBI primers and Arm-PCR of CDR3 regions built TCR beta libraries. From the multiplex PCR reads, TCRdb called clonotypes with MiXCR, one entry per CDR3 protein. The repertoire holds around 450,000 distinct CDR3 sequences, with 15% to 20% as singletons. This clonotype occurred a few times. As yet, its antigen is unknown. In addition, the sample was reused for a study of T cells in Graves' hyperthyroidism and ophthalmopathy.

The chain links TRBV14 to TRBJ2-1, with 10 bases fitting TRBD2. The TCR comes from a man aged 40-50 years with Graves disease. The input for sequencing was peripheral blood mononuclear cells (PBMCs), taken at new diagnosis, from a patient treated with antithyroid drugs. Here the CDR3 reads CASSHSLAGESDEQFF. The CDR3 nucleotides read TGTGCCAGCAGCCACTCCCTAGCGGGAGAGAGCGATGAGCAGTTCTTC.